A selection of T cell receptor beta chains follows, all from one sample in a study of T-cell reconstitution after alpha-beta-depleted transplantation in children. A single record per CDR3 protein comes from TCRdb applying MiXCR to the PCR reads. This sample has approximately 1,000,000 distinct CDR3 sequences, with under 30% found just once. Sequencing used PBMCs, mostly from graft donor cells, obtained 360 days after TCRalphabeta/CD19-depleted stem cell transplant. Source of these receptors: a boy in the first two years of life who had a stem cell transplant for SCID, so the T cells may come from the graft donor. Both conserved end residues are part of each CDR3. A D gene is named only where the DNA matches it firmly. Where a row states a size, it is once, few, many or the class of an expanded clone; other rows omit it.

CDR3: CASSRDRGDYEKLFF
DNA: TGTGCCAGCAGTCGAGACAGGGGAGATTATGAAAAACTGTTTTTT
D: TRBD1
size: once
V: TRBV6-1
J: TRBJ1-4

CDR3: CASSLTLGSTDTQYF
DNA: TGTGCCAGCAGCTTAACGTTGGGCAGCACAGATACGCAGTATTTT
D: -
size: few
V: TRBV7-9
J: TRBJ2-3

CDR3: CASSLSRFGAEAFF
DNA: TGTGCCAGCAGTTTATCTCGGTTTGGGGCCGAAGCTTTCTTT
D: -
size: few
V: TRBV12-3/TRBV12-4
J: TRBJ1-1

CDR3: CSARGDPFREQYF
DNA: TGCAGTGCTAGAGGCGACCCATTCCGCGAGCAGTACTTC
D: -
size: -
V: TRBV20-1
J: TRBJ2-7

CDR3: CASSAPYQETQYF
DNA: TGTGCCAGCAGCGCCCCTTACCAAGAGACCCAGTACTTC
D: -
size: -
V: TRBV7-2
J: TRBJ2-5

CDR3: CASSQGSGPEETQYF
DNA: TGTGCCAGCAGCCAAGGATCGGGGCCGGAAGAGACCCAGTACTTC
D: -
size: few
V: TRBV4-2
J: TRBJ2-5

CDR3: CASSLDPNLNPNTEAFF
DNA: TGTGCCAGCAGTTTAGACCCTAATCTGAACCCCAACACTGAAGCTTTCTTT
D: -
size: few
V: TRBV12-3/TRBV12-4
J: TRBJ1-1

CDR3: CAISESLAGIYEQYF
DNA: TGTGCCATCAGTGAGTCTCTAGCGGGAATTTACGAGCAGTACTTC
D: TRBD2
size: -
V: TRBV10-3
J: TRBJ2-7

CDR3: CASSSLTIGAEAFF
DNA: TGTGCCAGCAGTTCCCTTACAATAGGAGCTGAAGCTTTCTTT
D: -
size: -
V: TRBV28
J: TRBJ1-1

CDR3: CASSLGGQTNTGELFF
DNA: TGTGCCAGCAGCTTAGGAGGACAGACGAACACCGGGGAGCTGTTTTTT
D: -
size: -
V: TRBV13
J: TRBJ2-2

CDR3: CASSLGAEETQYF
DNA: TGCGCCAGCAGCTTGGGGGCAGAAGAGACCCAGTACTTC
D: -
size: many
V: TRBV12-3/TRBV12-4
J: TRBJ2-5

CDR3: CASSLTQAPFTDTQYF
DNA: TGTGCCAGCAGTTTAACCCAGGCCCCCTTTACAGATACGCAGTATTTT
D: -
size: few
V: TRBV12-3/TRBV12-4
J: TRBJ2-3

CDR3: CASSTRLAGGTGELFF
DNA: TGTGCCAGCAGCACCCGACTAGCGGGGGGGACCGGGGAGCTGTTTTTT
D: TRBD2
size: -
V: TRBV11-2
J: TRBJ2-2

CDR3: CASSLIEYEQYF
DNA: TGTGCCAGCAGCTTAATTGAATACGAGCAGTACTTC
D: -
size: few
V: TRBV7-2
J: TRBJ2-7

CDR3: CASSTWTGVGSNQPQHF
DNA: TGTGCCAGTAGTACCTGGACAGGGGTCGGGAGCAATCAGCCCCAGCATTTT
D: TRBD1
size: few
V: TRBV19
J: TRBJ1-5

CDR3: CASSLAGNRASGANVLTF
DNA: TGCGCCAGCAGCTTGGCCGGGAACAGGGCTTCTGGGGCCAACGTCCTGACTTTC
D: -
size: few
V: TRBV5-1
J: TRBJ2-6

CDR3: CSASGQLAGGTPDTQYF
DNA: TGCAGTGCTAGCGGACAACTAGCGGGGGGGACGCCAGATACGCAGTATTTT
D: TRBD2
size: few
V: TRBV20-1
J: TRBJ2-3

CDR3: CSVDGTSGALGQFF
DNA: TGCAGCGTTGATGGGACTAGCGGGGCTCTTGGGCAGTTCTTC
D: TRBD2
size: once
V: TRBV29-1
J: TRBJ2-1

CDR3: CASSLKGGPLHF
DNA: TGTGCCAGCAGCTTAAAGGGGGGGCCCCTCCACTTT
D: -
size: few
V: TRBV7-3
J: TRBJ1-6

CDR3: CAISERGQVQPQHF
DNA: TGTGCCATCAGTGAGCGGGGGCAGGTTCAGCCCCAGCATTTT
D: -
size: -
V: TRBV10-3
J: TRBJ1-5

CDR3: CASSVGGHQPQHF
DNA: TGTGCCAGCAGTGTAGGGGGGCATCAGCCCCAGCATTTT
D: -
size: -
V: TRBV25-1
J: TRBJ1-5

CDR3: CASTVDGRSYNEQFF
DNA: TGTGCCAGCACCGTCGACGGAAGATCTTACAATGAGCAGTTCTTC
D: -
size: -
V: TRBV12-3/TRBV12-4
J: TRBJ2-1

CDR3: CASSRWDRVYEQYF
DNA: TGTGCCAGCAGCCGCTGGGACAGGGTCTACGAGCAGTACTTC
D: TRBD1
size: many
V: TRBV27
J: TRBJ2-7

CDR3: CASSWTVPYEQYF
DNA: TGTGCCAGCTCGTGGACGGTCCCCTACGAGCAGTACTTC
D: -
size: -
V: TRBV6-2/TRBV6-3
J: TRBJ2-7

CDR3: CAWSVGGANSPLHF
DNA: TGTGCCTGGAGTGTAGGGGGGGCCAATTCACCCCTCCACTTT
D: -
size: -
V: TRBV30
J: TRBJ1-6

CDR3: CASNPVGSYNEQFF
DNA: TGTGCCAGCAACCCGGTGGGTTCCTACAATGAGCAGTTCTTC
D: -
size: few
V: TRBV6-2/TRBV6-3
J: TRBJ2-1

CDR3: CASSPPGARGEQYF
DNA: TGTGCCAGCTCACCACCTGGGGCCAGGGGCGAGCAGTACTTC
D: -
size: few
V: TRBV18
J: TRBJ2-7

CDR3: CASSKARTRFYF
DNA: TGTGCCAGCAGCAAAGCGAGGACTCGTTTTTACTTC
D: -
size: -
V: TRBV21-1
J: TRBJ2-7

CDR3: CASSRDEGETQYF
DNA: TGTGCCAGCAGTCGGGACGAAGGGGAGACCCAGTACTTC
D: -
size: few
V: TRBV12-3/TRBV12-4
J: TRBJ2-5

CDR3: CASSRYMDTGELFF
DNA: TGTGCCAGCAGCCGTTATATGGACACCGGGGAGCTGTTTTTT
D: -
size: -
V: TRBV9
J: TRBJ2-2

CDR3: CASSFDRFTEAFF
DNA: TGTGCCAGCAGTTTTGACAGATTCACTGAAGCTTTCTTT
D: -
size: -
V: TRBV6-6
J: TRBJ1-1

CDR3: CASSPGLAGPDEQFF
DNA: TGCGCCAGCAGCCCGGGACTAGCCGGACCTGATGAGCAGTTCTTC
D: TRBD2
size: -
V: TRBV5-1
J: TRBJ2-1

CDR3: CASSLLTALTGELFF
DNA: TGTGCCAGCAGCTTGCTCACAGCCCTCACCGGGGAGCTGTTTTTT
D: -
size: -
V: TRBV5-5
J: TRBJ2-2

CDR3: CASSETLAYGYTF
DNA: TGTGCCAGCAGTGAAACGTTAGCCTATGGCTACACCTTC
D: -
size: -
V: TRBV25-1
J: TRBJ1-2

CDR3: CASSLVVIRTDTQYF
DNA: TGTGCCAGCAGCTTAGTGGTCATCCGAACAGATACGCAGTATTTT
D: -
size: few
V: TRBV7-2
J: TRBJ2-3

CDR3: CASSLAVKQETQYF
DNA: TGTGCCAGCAGCTTAGCGGTAAAACAAGAGACCCAGTACTTC
D: -
size: few
V: TRBV11-2
J: TRBJ2-5

CDR3: CSAQPGRGDTEAFF
DNA: TGCAGTGCTCAACCCGGCCGGGGGGACACTGAAGCTTTCTTT
D: -
size: -
V: TRBV20-1
J: TRBJ1-1

CDR3: CASSPGTGTSGELFF
DNA: TGTGCCAGCAGCCCTGGGACAGGAACGTCCGGGGAGCTGTTTTTT
D: TRBD1
size: -
V: TRBV7-8
J: TRBJ2-2

CDR3: CASSLGSGGFIGYEQYF
DNA: TGTGCCAGCAGCTTAGGGTCGGGGGGTTTCATCGGATACGAGCAGTACTTC
D: TRBD2
size: -
V: TRBV7-8
J: TRBJ2-7

CDR3: CASSYDRARGYTF
DNA: TGCGCCAGCAGTTATGACAGGGCGCGTGGCTACACCTTC
D: TRBD1
size: -
V: TRBV5-1
J: TRBJ1-2

CDR3: CASSYDERGWKETQYF
DNA: TGTGCCAGCAGTTACGATGAGCGGGGCTGGAAAGAGACCCAGTACTTC
D: TRBD2
size: few
V: TRBV6-5
J: TRBJ2-5

CDR3: CASSRGRGSELYNEQFF
DNA: TGTGCCAGCAGCCGCGGAAGGGGTAGCGAACTCTACAATGAGCAGTTCTTC
D: -
size: -
V: TRBV7-2
J: TRBJ2-1

CDR3: CASSNPDGYEQYF
DNA: TGTGCCAGCAGTAACCCTGACGGGTACGAGCAGTACTTC
D: -
size: -
V: TRBV6-5
J: TRBJ2-7

CDR3: CASSPYSSTDTQYF
DNA: TGTGCCAGCAGTCCGTATTCTAGCACAGATACGCAGTATTTT
D: -
size: many
V: TRBV27
J: TRBJ2-3

CDR3: CASSLILGGEETQYF
DNA: TGTGCCAGCAGCTTGATCCTCGGCGGGGAAGAGACCCAGTACTTC
D: -
size: -
V: TRBV5-6
J: TRBJ2-5

CDR3: CASSPVGGTNTEAFF
DNA: TGCGCCAGCAGCCCGGTAGGAGGGACGAACACTGAAGCTTTCTTT
D: -
size: few
V: TRBV5-1
J: TRBJ1-1